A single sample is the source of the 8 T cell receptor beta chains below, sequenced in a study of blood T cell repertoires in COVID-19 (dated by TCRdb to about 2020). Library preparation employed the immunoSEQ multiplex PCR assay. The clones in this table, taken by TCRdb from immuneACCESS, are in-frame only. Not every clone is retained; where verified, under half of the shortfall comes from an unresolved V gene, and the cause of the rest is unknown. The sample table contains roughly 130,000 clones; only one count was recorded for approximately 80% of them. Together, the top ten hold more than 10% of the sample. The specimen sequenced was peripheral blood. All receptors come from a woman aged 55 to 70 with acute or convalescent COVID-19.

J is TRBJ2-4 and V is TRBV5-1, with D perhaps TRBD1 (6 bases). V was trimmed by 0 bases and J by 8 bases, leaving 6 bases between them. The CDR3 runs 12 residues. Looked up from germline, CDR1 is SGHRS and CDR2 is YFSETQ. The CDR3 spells CASSLAGDIQYF. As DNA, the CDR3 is TGCGCCAGCAGCTTGGCAGGGGACATTCAGTACTTC.

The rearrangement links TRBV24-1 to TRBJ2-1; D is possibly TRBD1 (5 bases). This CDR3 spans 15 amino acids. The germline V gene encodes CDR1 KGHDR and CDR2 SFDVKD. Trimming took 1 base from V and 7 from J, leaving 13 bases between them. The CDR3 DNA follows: TGTGCCACCAGTGATTTATCCGGACATACGAATGAGCAGTTCTTC. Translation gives CATSDLSGHTNEQFF.

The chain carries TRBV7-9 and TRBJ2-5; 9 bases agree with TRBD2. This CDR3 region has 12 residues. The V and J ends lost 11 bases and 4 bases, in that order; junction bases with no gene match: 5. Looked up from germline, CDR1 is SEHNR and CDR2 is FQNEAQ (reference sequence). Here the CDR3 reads CAAGGRRETQYF. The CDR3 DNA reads TGTGCCGCGGGGGGGCGAAGAGAGACCCAGTACTTC. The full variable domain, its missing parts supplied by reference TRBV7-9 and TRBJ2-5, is DTGVSQNPRHKITKRGQNVTFRCDPISEHNRLYWYRQTLGQGPEFLTYFQNEAQLEKSRLLSDRFSAERPKGSFSTLEIQRTEQGDSAMYLCAAGGRRETQYFGPGTRLLVL.

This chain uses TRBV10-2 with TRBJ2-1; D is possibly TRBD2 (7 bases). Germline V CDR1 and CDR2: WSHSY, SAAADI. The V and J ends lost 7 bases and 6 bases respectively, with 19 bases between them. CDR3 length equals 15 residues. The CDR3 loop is CASTEGGAGSNEQFF. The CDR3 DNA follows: TGCGCCAGCACCGAAGGGGGGGCGGGTAGCAATGAGCAGTTCTTC.

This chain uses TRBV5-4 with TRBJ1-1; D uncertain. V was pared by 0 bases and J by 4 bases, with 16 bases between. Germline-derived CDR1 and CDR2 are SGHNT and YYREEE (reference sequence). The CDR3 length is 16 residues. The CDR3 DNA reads TGTGCCAGCAGCTTGGCCGGCAGTAGATCGGGCACTGAAGCTTTCTTT. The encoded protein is CASSLAGSRSGTEAFF.

Here the CDR3 reads CASSYRAGGRYEQYV. The CDR3 DNA reads as TGTGCCAGCAGTTACAGGGCAGGGGGCAGGTATGAGCAGTACGTC. The rearrangement links TRBV6-2 or TRBV6-3 to TRBJ2-7, with 8 bases aligning to TRBD1. The CDR3 is 15 residues long. Trimming cost V 2 bases and J 7 bases; bases outside gene matches: 10. Germline CDR1 and CDR2: MNHEY and SVGEGT.

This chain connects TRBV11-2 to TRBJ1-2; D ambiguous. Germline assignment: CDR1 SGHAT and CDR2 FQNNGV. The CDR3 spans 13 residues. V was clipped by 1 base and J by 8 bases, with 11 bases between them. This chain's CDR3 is CASSLVRERGYTF. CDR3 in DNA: TGTGCCAGCAGCTTAGTGAGGGAAAGGGGCTACACCTTC.

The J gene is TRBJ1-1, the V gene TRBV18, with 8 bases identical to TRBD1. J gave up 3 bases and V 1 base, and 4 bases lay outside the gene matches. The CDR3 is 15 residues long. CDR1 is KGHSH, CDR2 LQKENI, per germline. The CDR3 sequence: CASSPLDRGYTEAFF. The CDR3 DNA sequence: TGTGCCAGCTCACCACTTGACAGGGGATACACTGAAGCTTTCTTT.